A selection of T cell receptor beta chains follows, all from one sample in a study of blood T cell repertoires in COVID-19. Sequencing used immunoSEQ multiplex PCR; TCRdb keeps in-frame clones, though not all of them. The data hold 380,000 or so clones, with approximately 80% observed a single time. Sequencing was performed on peripheral blood. The origin of the receptors is a human donor with acute or convalescent COVID-19. The donor label of this sample is uncertain. Both conserved end residues are part of each CDR3. D genes are given only for firm matches. Clone size is given for some rows only: seen once, a few or many times, or a class if the clone is expanded.

CDR3nt,CDR3aa,abundance,v_gene,d_gene,j_gene
TGCGCCAGCAGCCCGAAGGGCAGACTATACAATGAGCAGTTCTTC,CASSPKGRLYNEQFF,few,TRBV5-1,-,TRBJ2-1
TGTGCCAGCAGCTTTACTGCACTAAGTGATGAGCAGTTCTTC,CASSFTALSDEQFF,-,TRBV7-8,-,TRBJ2-1
TGTGCCAGCAGCTTGAGCCCGGCTAGTGGGTTAGAGACCCAGTACTTC,CASSLSPASGLETQYF,-,TRBV7-6,-,TRBJ2-5
TGCAGTGCTAGTCTCCTAGCGGGAGCCCAAAAATCACTCTCCTACAATGAGCAGTTCTTC,CSASLLAGAQKSLSYNEQFF,-,TRBV20-1,TRBD2,TRBJ2-1
TGTGCCACCAGTGATACGACCGGGTTGAGAGGTTACGAGCAGTACTTC,CATSDTTGLRGYEQYF,-,TRBV24-1,-,TRBJ2-7
TGTGCCAGCAGCTTAGAGAGCAGTGGACATAGGAATTCACCCCTCCACTTT,CASSLESSGHRNSPLHF,-,TRBV7-6,-,TRBJ1-6
TGTGCCAGCAGCTTAGGAGGCGGGGGGGTAAATGAGCAGTTCTTC,CASSLGGGGVNEQFF,-,TRBV11-3,TRBD2,TRBJ2-1
TGTGCCAGCAGGCCCTCGGACAGCTTACAGCGCCAGCAGTACTTC,CASRPSDSLQRQQYF,-,TRBV27,-,TRBJ2-7
TGTGTCAGCAGCCTATACAATGAGCAGTTCTTC,CVSSLYNEQFF,-,TRBV9,-,TRBJ2-1
TGCGCCAGCAGCCAAGTCCCGGGGGGCCTGGGCACTGAAGCTTTCTTT,CASSQVPGGLGTEAFF,few,TRBV4-1,-,TRBJ1-1
TGTGCCAGCAGCTTGGAGCCCGGGGAGACCCAGTACTTC,CASSLEPGETQYF,-,TRBV5-4,-,TRBJ2-5
TGTGCCAGCAGAGAACCAGGGATAGAAGGAAACACCATATATTTT,CASREPGIEGNTIYF,-,TRBV28,-,TRBJ1-3
TGTGCCAGTAACCGAATTTACGGAGGGGTCCTCTCCTATAATTCACCCCTCCACTTT,CASNRIYGGVLSYNSPLHF,once,TRBV19,-,TRBJ1-6
TGTGCCAGCAGTTACCGGGGGGGGGTCGATCAGCCCCAGCATTTT,CASSYRGGVDQPQHF,-,TRBV6-6,-,TRBJ1-5
TGTGCCATCAGTGGGGCAAGCTATGGCTACACCTTC,CAISGASYGYTF,-,TRBV10-3,-,TRBJ1-2
TGTGCCTGGAGTGGGCAGGGGTCCCAGCCCCAGCATTTT,CAWSGQGSQPQHF,-,TRBV30,-,TRBJ1-5
TGTGCCAGTAGCAGGGGAGGACTAGCGGGAGACCTCTACGAGCAGTACTTC,CASSRGGLAGDLYEQYF,-,TRBV19,TRBD2,TRBJ2-7
TGTGCCAGCAGCCCCGGGACAGGGAGTGAGCAGTACTTC,CASSPGTGSEQYF,-,TRBV28,TRBD1,TRBJ2-7
TGTGCCAGCAGTAGTCCACAGCCCCCACCCTTCTTT,CASSSPQPPPFF,-,TRBV6-6,-,TRBJ1-1
TGTGCCAGCAGCCCTTGGACAGGGGCCTCCTACGAGCAGTACTTC,CASSPWTGASYEQYF,-,TRBV5-5,TRBD1,TRBJ2-7
TGTGCCAGCAGCTTAGCGATCAGGGCAGACGAGCAGTACTTC,CASSLAIRADEQYF,few,TRBV7-9,-,TRBJ2-7
TGTGCCAGCAGCCTAGGACAGGGAATCCCTCCAGACGGAAACACCATATATTTT,CASSLGQGIPPDGNTIYF,-,TRBV3-1/TRBV3-2,TRBD1,TRBJ1-3
TGTGCCTGGAGTGCGACAGGGGCCCCTGGATCTGAAGCTTTCTTT,CAWSATGAPGSEAFF,-,TRBV30,TRBD1,TRBJ1-1
TGTGCCAGCAGCACACAGGGTGTGGGCTACACCTTC,CASSTQGVGYTF,-,TRBV9,-,TRBJ1-2
TGTGCCAGTAGTCAATTAGAGGACAGAAGCAATGAGCAGTTCTTC,CASSQLEDRSNEQFF,once,TRBV19,-,TRBJ2-1
TGTGCCTGGAGTGTAGGACAGGGTAGTGGCTACACCTTC,CAWSVGQGSGYTF,-,TRBV30,TRBD1,TRBJ1-2
TGTGCCAGCAGGAGGGAAGCTGAAGCTTTCTTT,CASRREAEAFF,-,TRBV2,-,TRBJ1-1
TGTGCCAGCTCACCACCAGCAACAGGGGCTTTCAATCAGCCCCAGCATTTT,CASSPPATGAFNQPQHF,-,TRBV18,TRBD1,TRBJ1-5
TGTGCCATCAGTGAGTCCGGACATCATTCAGGTGAACCCCTCCACTTT,CAISESGHHSGEPLHF,many,TRBV10-3,-,TRBJ1-6
TGTGCCAGCAGTCTTAGCGGGGTCTCCTACAATGAGCAGTTCTTC,CASSLSGVSYNEQFF,-,TRBV27,TRBD2,TRBJ2-1
TGTGCCAGCAGTGTTCCGGGACTAGCTAGGGACAATGAGCAGTTCTTC,CASSVPGLARDNEQFF,-,TRBV6-1,TRBD2,TRBJ2-1
TGTGCCAGCAGTCTAACAGGGAGTACTGAAGCTTTCTTT,CASSLTGSTEAFF,-,TRBV12-3/TRBV12-4,-,TRBJ1-1
TGTGCCAGCAGTTACAGCGGACGAAGAAGCTACGAGCAGTACTTC,CASSYSGRRSYEQYF,few,TRBV6-6,-,TRBJ2-7
TGCGCCAGCGGGGAACTGGCGGGAGGCTACAATGAGCAGTTCTTC,CASGELAGGYNEQFF,few,TRBV5-1,TRBD2,TRBJ2-1
TGCGCCAGCAGTCAATCTGGGGACACGAACACCGGGGAGCTGTTTTTT,CASSQSGDTNTGELFF,-,TRBV23-1,-,TRBJ2-2